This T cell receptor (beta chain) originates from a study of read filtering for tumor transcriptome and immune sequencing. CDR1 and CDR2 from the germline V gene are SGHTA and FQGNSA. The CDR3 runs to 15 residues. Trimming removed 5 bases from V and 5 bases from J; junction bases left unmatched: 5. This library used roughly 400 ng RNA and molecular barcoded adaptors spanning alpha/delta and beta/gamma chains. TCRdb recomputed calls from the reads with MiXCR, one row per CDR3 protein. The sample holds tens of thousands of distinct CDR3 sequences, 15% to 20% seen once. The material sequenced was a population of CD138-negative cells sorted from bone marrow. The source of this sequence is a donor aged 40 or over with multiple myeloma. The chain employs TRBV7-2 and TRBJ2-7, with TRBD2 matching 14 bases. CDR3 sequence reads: CASSQGLAGVNEQYF. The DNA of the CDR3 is TGTGCCAGCAGCCAGGGACTAGCGGGAGTAAACGAGCAGTACTTC.